Listed below are T cell receptor beta chains from one sample, sequenced in a study of T cells after yellow fever vaccination. TCRdb recomputed calls from the 5' RACE reads with MiXCR, one row per CDR3 protein. The sample records about 230,000 distinct CDR3 sequences, more than 6.5% being singletons. The specimen was CD4+ T cells sorted from PBMCs, collected on the day of the yellow fever booster vaccination. The receptors stem from a man aged 25-45 years who received the YFV17D yellow fever vaccine. CDR3s include the opening cysteine and the closing phenylalanine or tryptophan. The D gene is left open where the match is weak. Rows give clone size only sometimes, using once, few, many, or a class for an expanded clone.

V gene	CDR3 length	D gene	clone size	J gene	CDR3 protein	CDR3 DNA
TRBV12-3/TRBV12-4	19	TRBD1	-	TRBJ2-7	CASSPPRIYRGASSYEQYF	TGTGCCAGCAGTCCTCCCCGAATTTACAGGGGTGCGAGCTCCTACGAGCAGTACTTC
TRBV11-1	15	TRBD1	many	TRBJ2-3	CASSWTGGATDTQYF	TGTGCCAGCAGCTGGACAGGGGGCGCGACAGATACGCAGTATTTT
TRBV4-3	15	TRBD2	many	TRBJ2-3	CASSRGSGNADTQYF	TGCGCCAGCAGCCGGGGTAGCGGGAACGCAGATACGCAGTATTTT
TRBV5-1	13	-	-	TRBJ2-7	CASRQIGNYEQYF	TGCGCCAGCAGGCAGATCGGAAACTACGAGCAGTACTTC
TRBV15	14	-	many	TRBJ1-1	CATSRVPGSVEAFF	TGTGCCACCAGCAGAGTTCCGGGGTCGGTTGAAGCTTTCTTT
TRBV20-1	13	-	-	TRBJ2-7	CSAITRDSYEQYF	TGCAGTGCTATTACCAGGGACTCCTACGAGCAGTACTTC
TRBV20-1	16	TRBD2	many	TRBJ2-3	CSAQSRLAVSTDTQYF	TGCAGTGCTCAATCCCGACTAGCGGTTAGCACAGATACGCAGTATTTT
TRBV5-1	15	TRBD1	-	TRBJ1-2	CASSIWTGGDYGYTF	TGCGCCAGCAGCATATGGACAGGGGGCGACTATGGCTACACCTTC
TRBV4-3	16	TRBD1	-	TRBJ1-4	CASSQQKGTGGEKLFF	TGCGCCAGCAGCCAACAGAAAGGGACAGGGGGTGAAAAACTGTTTTTT
TRBV3-1	11	-	many	TRBJ2-1	CASSQLEGQFF	TGTGCCAGCAGCCAACTGGAGGGGCAGTTCTTC
TRBV6-6	13	-	few	TRBJ2-1	CASSSSGVGEQFF	-
TRBV2	17	TRBD2	-	TRBJ2-3	CAICFRTSGRGTDTQYF	TGTGCCATCTGTTTTCGGACTAGCGGGAGAGGAACAGATACGCAGTATTTT
TRBV7-9	17	-	many	TRBJ1-5	CASSLASGTQANQPQHF	TGTGCCAGCAGCTTAGCATCCGGGACTCAAGCAAATCAGCCCCAGCATTTT
TRBV7-2	14	-	many	TRBJ2-5	CASSAPGTRETQYF	TGTGCCAGCAGCGCCCCCGGGACCCGGGAGACCCAGTACTTC
TRBV29-1	12	TRBD2	many	TRBJ2-7	CSVASGSYEQYF	TGCAGCGTTGCTAGCGGGAGTTACGAGCAGTACTTC
TRBV20-1	15	TRBD2	-	TRBJ2-1	CSASGASGVYNEQFF	TGCAGTGCCTCTGGGGCTAGCGGGGTTTACAATGAGCAGTTCTTC
TRBV6-2/TRBV6-3	12	-	-	TRBJ2-3	CASMEGTDTQYF	TGTGCCAGCATGGAGGGCACAGATACGCAGTATTTT
TRBV18	15	-	many	TRBJ2-7	CASSPNLGNDYEQYF	TGTGCCAGCTCACCCAACCTCGGGAACGACTACGAGCAGTACTTC
TRBV20-1	12	-	many	TRBJ2-2	CSARGRTGELFF	TGCAGTGCTAGAGGACGGACCGGGGAGCTGTTTTTT
TRBV11-2	19	TRBD2	many	TRBJ2-1	CASSPGGGRTPSSYNEQFF	TGTGCCAGCAGCCCAGGTGGCGGGAGGACCCCTAGCTCCTACAATGAGCAGTTCTTC
TRBV24-1	14	TRBD2	many	TRBJ2-1	CATSRASGRGEQFF	TGTGCCACCAGCCGAGCTAGCGGGAGGGGTGAGCAGTTCTTC
TRBV2	15	-	-	TRBJ1-2	CASSVSDVPPYGYTF	TGTGCCAGCAGCGTAAGCGACGTCCCTCCCTATGGCTACACCTTC
TRBV7-2	17	TRBD1	few	TRBJ1-3	CASSTSGGRWSGNTIYF	TGTGCCAGCAGCACCTCAGGGGGCCGGTGGTCTGGAAACACCATATATTTT
TRBV10-3	13	-	many	TRBJ2-7	CAISETGTREQYF	TGTGCCATCAGTGAGACCGGGACTCGCGAGCAGTACTTC
TRBV28	16	-	many	TRBJ2-3	CASTPPLGRLADTQYF	TGTGCCAGCACTCCACCTCTGGGGCGGTTGGCAGATACGCAGTATTTT
TRBV7-2	13	-	-	TRBJ1-1	CASSRDIDTEAFF	TGTGCCAGCAGCCGGGACATTGACACTGAAGCTTTCTTT
TRBV20-1	15	TRBD2	-	TRBJ2-1	CSASLGLDAYNEQFF	TGCAGTGCTAGTCTAGGACTAGATGCCTACAATGAGCAGTTCTTC
TRBV27	13	-	few	TRBJ1-4	CASIGGGQKKLFF	TGTGCCAGCATTGGAGGGGGTCAAAAAAAACTGTTTTTT
TRBV19	14	TRBD2	few	TRBJ2-7	CASAPWASGYEQYF	TGTGCCAGTGCCCCTTGGGCTAGCGGCTACGAGCAGTACTTC
TRBV20-1	15	TRBD1	few	TRBJ2-7	CSADPLGQGSYEQYF	TGCAGTGCAGACCCCCTGGGACAGGGCTCCTACGAGCAGTACTTC
TRBV20-1	13	-	many	TRBJ1-5	CSASLAANQPQHF	TGCAGTGCTAGTTTGGCGGCGAATCAGCCCCAGCATTTT
TRBV27	16	TRBD1	few	TRBJ1-4	CASSPDRRFANEKLFF	TGTGCCAGCAGTCCGGACAGGCGGTTTGCTAATGAAAAACTGTTTTTT
TRBV12-3/TRBV12-4	13	TRBD1	-	TRBJ2-7	CASSAGGSYEQYF	TGTGCCAGCAGTGCAGGGGGCTCCTACGAGCAGTACTTC
TRBV7-2	14	-	few	TRBJ2-5	CASSLSGFTETQYF	TGTGCCAGCAGCCTCTCGGGTTTTACGGAGACCCAGTACTTC
TRBV6-5	16	-	-	TRBJ2-3	CASSYSSRGGPDTQYF	TGTGCCAGCAGTTACTCGAGTAGGGGTGGCCCAGATACGCAGTATTTT
TRBV7-2	14	-	few	TRBJ2-5	CASSLEPKGETQYF	TGTGCCAGCAGCTTAGAACCGAAGGGGGAGACCCAGTACTTC
TRBV7-2	14	-	-	TRBJ1-6	CASSLGQQASPLHF	TGTGCCAGCAGCTTAGGACAGCAGGCTTCACCCCTCCACTTT
TRBV5-5	15	-	few	TRBJ2-5	CASSSGRGKGETQYF	TGTGCCAGCAGCTCCGGACGCGGAAAAGGGGAGACCCAGTACTTC
TRBV19	17	TRBD2	-	TRBJ2-3	CASSKPMAAGGTDTQYF	TGTGCCAGTAGTAAACCCATGGCGGCGGGAGGTACAGATACGCAGTATTTT
TRBV5-1	14	-	many	TRBJ2-3	CASSLMTPPDTQYF	TGCGCCAGCAGCTTGATGACCCCACCAGATACGCAGTATTTT
TRBV10-2	13	-	many	TRBJ2-5	CASSETSRETQYF	TGCGCCAGCAGTGAAACCTCTCGGGAGACCCAGTACTTC
TRBV12-2	15	-	-	TRBJ2-1	CASRLRIVVRYEQFF	TGTGCAAGTCGCTTGAGGATAGTCGTTAGGTATGAGCAGTTCTTC
TRBV3-1	14	TRBD2	many	TRBJ2-1	CASSHLAGINEQFF	TGTGCCAGCAGCCACCTAGCGGGTATTAATGAGCAGTTCTTC
TRBV20-1	15	TRBD2	many	TRBJ2-1	CSADPRRGRAYAQFF	TGCAGTGCCGACCCCCGCCGCGGGAGGGCCTATGCCCAGTTCTTC
TRBV20-1	15	TRBD2	few	TRBJ2-3	CSAATSGDSTDTQYF	TGCAGTGCTGCGACTAGCGGGGACTCCACAGATACGCAGTATTTT
TRBV29-1	14	TRBD2	few	TRBJ2-7	CSVEPGTSGSEQYF	TGCAGCGTTGAACCCGGGACTAGCGGGAGTGAGCAGTACTTC
TRBV24-1	18	TRBD2	-	TRBJ2-6	CATSDPGGGSSGANVLTF	TGTGCCACCAGTGATCCCGGGGGGGGGAGCTCTGGGGCCAACGTCCTGACTTTC
TRBV18	15	-	many	TRBJ2-5	CASSPRTEPQETQYF	TGTGCCAGCTCACCTAGAACGGAACCCCAAGAGACCCAGTACTTC